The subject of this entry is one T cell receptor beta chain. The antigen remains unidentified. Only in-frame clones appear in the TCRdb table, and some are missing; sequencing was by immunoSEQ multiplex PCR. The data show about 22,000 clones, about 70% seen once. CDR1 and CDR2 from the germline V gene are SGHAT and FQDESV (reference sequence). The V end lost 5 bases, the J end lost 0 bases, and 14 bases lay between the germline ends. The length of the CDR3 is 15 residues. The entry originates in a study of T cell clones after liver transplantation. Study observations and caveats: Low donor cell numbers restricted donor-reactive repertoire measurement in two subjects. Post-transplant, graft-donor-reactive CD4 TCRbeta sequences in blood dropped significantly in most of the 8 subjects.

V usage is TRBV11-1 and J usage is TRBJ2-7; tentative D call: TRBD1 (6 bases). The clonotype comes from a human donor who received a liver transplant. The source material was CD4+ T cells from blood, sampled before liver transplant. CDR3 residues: CASSGPTGSSYEQYF. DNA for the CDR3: TGTGCCAGCAGCGGGCCCACAGGGAGCTCCTACGAGCAGTACTTC.